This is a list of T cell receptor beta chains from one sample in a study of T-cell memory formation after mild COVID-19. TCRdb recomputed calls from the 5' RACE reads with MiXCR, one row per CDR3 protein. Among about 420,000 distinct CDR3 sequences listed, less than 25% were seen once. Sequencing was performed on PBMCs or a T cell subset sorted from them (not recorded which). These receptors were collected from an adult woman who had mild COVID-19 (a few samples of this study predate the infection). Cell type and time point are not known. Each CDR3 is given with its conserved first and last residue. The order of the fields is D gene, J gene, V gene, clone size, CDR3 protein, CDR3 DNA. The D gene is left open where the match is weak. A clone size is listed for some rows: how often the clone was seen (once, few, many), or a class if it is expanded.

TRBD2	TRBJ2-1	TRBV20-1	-	CSARSSSGRRYNEQFF	TGCAGTGCTAGGTCGTCTAGCGGGAGGCGGTACAATGAGCAGTTCTTC
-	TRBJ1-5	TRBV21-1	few	CASSKGVSNQPQHF	TGTGCCAGCAGCAAAGGGGTTAGCAATCAGCCCCAGCATTTT
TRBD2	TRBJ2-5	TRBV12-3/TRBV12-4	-	CASSSGLAGGPRETQYF	TGTGCCAGCAGTTCTGGACTAGCGGGGGGTCCAAGGGAGACCCAGTACTTC
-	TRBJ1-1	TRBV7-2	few	CASSTRAVNTEAFF	TGTGCCAGCAGTACCCGGGCAGTGAACACTGAAGCTTTCTTT
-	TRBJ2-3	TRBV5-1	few	CASSRNRGDTDTQYF	TGCGCCAGCAGCCGGAATAGGGGTGACACAGATACGCAGTATTTT
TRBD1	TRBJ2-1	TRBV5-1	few	CASRRDRGPSVQFF	TGCGCCAGTAGACGGGACAGGGGCCCTAGTGTGCAGTTCTTC
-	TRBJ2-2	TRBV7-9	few	CASSPTASGELFF	TGTGCCAGCAGCCCGACCGCATCCGGGGAGCTGTTTTTT
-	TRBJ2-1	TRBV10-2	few	CASSKASYNEQFF	TGCGCCAGCAGTAAAGCCTCCTACAATGAGCAGTTCTTC
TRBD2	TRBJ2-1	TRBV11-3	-	CASSPGLAGAGEQFF	TGTGCCAGCAGCCCGGGACTAGCGGGAGCGGGCGAGCAGTTCTTC
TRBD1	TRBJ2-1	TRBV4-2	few	CASSHTGGDEQFF	TGTGCCAGCAGCCATACAGGGGGCGATGAGCAGTTCTTC
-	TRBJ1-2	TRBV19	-	CASRGRFGGYTF	TGTGCCAGTAGGGGGAGGTTCGGAGGCTACACCTTC
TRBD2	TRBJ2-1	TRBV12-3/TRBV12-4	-	CASSVTSREQFF	TGTGCCAGCAGTGTGACTAGCCGTGAGCAGTTCTTC
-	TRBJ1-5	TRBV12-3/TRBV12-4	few	CASSSELDQPQHF	TGTGCCAGCAGTTCAGAGCTCGATCAGCCCCAGCATTTT
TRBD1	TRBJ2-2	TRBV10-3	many	CAIRGTALLTDTGELFF	TGTGCCATCAGGGGGACAGCTCTATTGACCGACACCGGGGAGCTGTTTTTT
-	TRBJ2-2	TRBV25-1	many	CASSGSWTDTGELFF	TGTGCCAGCAGTGGATCCTGGACGGACACCGGGGAGCTGTTTTTT
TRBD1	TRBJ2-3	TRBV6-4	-	CASSEQTGGWTDTQYF	TGTGCCAGCAGTGAGCAGACAGGGGGTTGGACAGATACGCAGTATTTT
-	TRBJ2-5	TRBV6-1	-	CASSDWVGRGATQYF	TGTGCCAGCAGTGATTGGGTGGGCAGGGGGGCCACCCAGTACTTC
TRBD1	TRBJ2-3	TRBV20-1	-	CSAAGTGVTDTQYF	TGCAGTGCTGCCGGGACAGGGGTCACAGATACGCAGTATTTT
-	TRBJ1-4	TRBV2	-	CASPPPRLGTTEKLFF	TGTGCCAGCCCACCACCTCGACTGGGCACGACTGAAAAACTGTTTTTT
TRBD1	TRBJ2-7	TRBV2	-	CASRGQGQGIYEQYF	TGTGCCAGCAGGGGGCAAGGACAGGGCATCTACGAGCAGTACTTC